This TCR beta chain was observed in a study of T cell repertoires in cytomegalovirus infection. As for this clonotype: With a much larger clone just one base away, this may be a read error.

The germline V gene has CDR1 SGHAT and CDR2 FQNNGV. The CDR3 has 15 residues. The ends were cut back, 1 base at V and 1 base at J, with 5 bases in the middle. From the reads, TCRdb called clonotypes with MiXCR, one entry per CDR3 protein. Of roughly 240,000 distinct CDR3 sequences in the sample, 5% to 8.5% were seen once. The sequenced sample consisted of PBMCs. The sequence came from a human donor in good health (CMV status not recorded). Some clones in this sample may be carry-over from other donors' samples. This rearrangement joins TRBV11-2 to TRBJ2-6; no clear D gene. For the CDR3, the DNA is TGTGCCAGCAGCTTAGTGGGGTCTGGGGCCAACGTCCTGACTTTC. As protein: CASSLVGSGANVLTF.